This TCR beta chain was sequenced in a study of T cells in Graves' hyperthyroidism and ophthalmopathy. Across the study: Peripheral blood was secured at the point of initial diagnosis, before any treatment.

This clonotype was recorded a few times. TCR beta CDR3 regions were amplified from RNA transcripts. HTBI primers drove first-round RT-PCR of the TCR CDR3. TCRdb reanalysed the multiplex PCR reads using MiXCR and keeps one entry per CDR3 protein. The sample contains just under 750,000 distinct CDR3 sequences, over 35% of which appear only once. Germline-derived CDR1 and CDR2 are MDHEN and SYDVKM. CDR3 size: 13 residues. V gave up 5 bases and J gave up 1 base, with 6 bases separating them. Sequenced: blood. The chain combines TRBV28 with TRBJ1-5; D unresolved. The origin of this receptor is a middle-aged woman with Graves' hyperthyroidism. The CDR3: CASSDLSNQPQHF. The CDR3 DNA follows: TGTGCCAGCAGTGACCTGAGCAATCAGCCCCAGCATTTT.